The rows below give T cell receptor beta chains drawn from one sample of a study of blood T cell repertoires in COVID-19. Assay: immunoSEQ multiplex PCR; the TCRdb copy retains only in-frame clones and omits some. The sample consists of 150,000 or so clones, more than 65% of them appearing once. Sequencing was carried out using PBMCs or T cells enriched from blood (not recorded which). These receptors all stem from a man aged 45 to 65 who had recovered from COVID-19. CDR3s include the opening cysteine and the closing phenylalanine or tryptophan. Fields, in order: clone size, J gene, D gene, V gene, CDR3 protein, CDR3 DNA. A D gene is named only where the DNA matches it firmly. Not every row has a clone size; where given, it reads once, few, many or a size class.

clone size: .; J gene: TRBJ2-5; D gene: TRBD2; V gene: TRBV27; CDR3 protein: CASSSGLAGEETQYF; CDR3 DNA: TGTGCCAGCAGTTCGGGACTAGCGGGGGAAGAGACCCAGTACTTC
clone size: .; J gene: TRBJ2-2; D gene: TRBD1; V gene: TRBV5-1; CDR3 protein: CASSEGGTGNTGELFF; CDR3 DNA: TGCGCCAGCAGCGAAGGCGGGACAGGGAACACCGGGGAGCTGTTTTTT
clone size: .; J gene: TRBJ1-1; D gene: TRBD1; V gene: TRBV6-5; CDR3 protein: CASSYGGTGAEAFF; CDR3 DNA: TGTGCCAGCAGTTACGGCGGGACAGGGGCTGAAGCTTTCTTT
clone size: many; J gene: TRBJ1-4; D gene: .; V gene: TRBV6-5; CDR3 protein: CASRTGATNEKLFF; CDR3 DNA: TGTGCCAGCAGAACGGGGGCAACTAATGAAAAACTGTTTTTT
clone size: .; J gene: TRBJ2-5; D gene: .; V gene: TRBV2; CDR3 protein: CASTEKGPGGTQYF; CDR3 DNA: TGTGCCAGCACCGAGAAGGGTCCCGGGGGGACCCAGTACTTC
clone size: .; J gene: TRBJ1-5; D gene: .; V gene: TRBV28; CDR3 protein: CASSPDRSNQPQHF; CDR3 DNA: TGTGCCAGCAGTCCCGACAGGTCCAATCAGCCCCAGCATTTT
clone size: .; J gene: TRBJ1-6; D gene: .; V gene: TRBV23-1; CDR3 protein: CASSPLRGSYNSPLHF; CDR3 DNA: TGCGCCAGCAGCCCCTTGCGAGGCTCCTATAATTCACCCCTCCACTTT
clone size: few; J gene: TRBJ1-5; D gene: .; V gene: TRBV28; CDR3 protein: CASSLPGRRNQPQHF; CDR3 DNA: TGTGCCAGCAGTTTACCCGGGAGAAGGAATCAGCCCCAGCATTTT
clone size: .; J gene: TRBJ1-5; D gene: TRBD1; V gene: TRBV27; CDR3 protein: CASSLGQGLSSQPQHF; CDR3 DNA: TGTGCCAGCAGTTTAGGACAGGGTTTATCGAGTCAGCCCCAGCATTTT
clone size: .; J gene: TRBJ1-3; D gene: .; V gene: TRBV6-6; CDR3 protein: CASRTDYSSGNTIYF; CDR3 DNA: TGTGCCAGCCGTACGGACTATTCCTCTGGAAACACCATATATTTT